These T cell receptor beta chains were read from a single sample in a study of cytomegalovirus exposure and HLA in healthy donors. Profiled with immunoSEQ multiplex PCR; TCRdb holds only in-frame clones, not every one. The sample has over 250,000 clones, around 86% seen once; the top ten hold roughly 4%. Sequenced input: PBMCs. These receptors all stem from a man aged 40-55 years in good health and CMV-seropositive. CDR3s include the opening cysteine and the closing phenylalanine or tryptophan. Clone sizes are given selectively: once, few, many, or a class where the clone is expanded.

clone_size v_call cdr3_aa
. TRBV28 CASTYWGEINYGYTF
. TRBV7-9 CASSPPTATQYF
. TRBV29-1 CSVVVSGFYEQYF
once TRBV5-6 CASSLGTGHNQPQHF
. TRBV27 CASSKTPGTGAYEQYF
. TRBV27 CASRSRLEGHNEQFF
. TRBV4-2 CASSQLAGGPYEQYF
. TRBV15 CATSRANPSTDTQYF
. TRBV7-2 CASTIAGGDTQYF
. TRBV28 CASSPPDRGRNGYTF
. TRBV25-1 CASSEWTGANEKLFF
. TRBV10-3 CAISESTFNLNTEAFF
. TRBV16 CASSQWARVTGELFF
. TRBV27 CASSFQGATPNYGYTF
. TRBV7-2 CASSIGLAGTYNEQFF
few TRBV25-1 CASSANTVNSWTQYF
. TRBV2 CAGTGTGNGYGYTF
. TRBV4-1 CASSLGRGQPIGNYGYTF
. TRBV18 CASSPREDQPQHF
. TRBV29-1 CSVEDQTRPGELFF
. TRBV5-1 CASSTGQGRDTQYF
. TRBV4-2 CASSQGQDVWSGANVLTF
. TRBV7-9 CASSLVVAGAGNEQFF
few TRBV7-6 CASSPGTGLYEQYF
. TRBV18 CASSPLPTGTDSNQPQHF
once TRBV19 CASSPGQTSYEQYF
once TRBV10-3 CAISEGGRALYEQYF
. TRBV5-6 CASSSHPLDRENGYTF
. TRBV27 CASSLATSGNEQYF
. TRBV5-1 CASSVEPLRNDEQYF
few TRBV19 CASPGQGSSYEQYF
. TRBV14 CASSQGMAARPQHEQYF
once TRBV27 CASSPLRGLPDTQYF
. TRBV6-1 CASSADRDLNTEAFF
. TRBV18 CASSHKEDYGEKLFF
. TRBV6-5 CASKVELEGDYGYTF
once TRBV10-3 CAISDKGAYNEQFF
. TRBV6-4 CASSGMLGDTQYF
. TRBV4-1 CASSPRQGSSYEQYF
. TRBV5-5 CASSLGGRQGVYEQYF
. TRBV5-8 CASSPTASTDTQYF
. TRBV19 CASSVPTSGLANTGELFF
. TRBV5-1 CASSLFPPGQGNNEEFF
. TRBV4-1 CASSPWDSPQETQYF
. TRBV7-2 CASSLAGQRQETQYF
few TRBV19 CASRLDRGSEAFF
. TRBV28 CASSPRGQGRGDTQYF
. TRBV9 CASSVGLAAYNEQFF
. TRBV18 CASSLGTDYSYEQYF
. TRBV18 CASSPFMIGYNEKLFF
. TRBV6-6 CASSPTRLNTEAFF
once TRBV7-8 CASRDRAYQPQHF
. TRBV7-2 CASSLGTDLMNTEAFF
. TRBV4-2 CASSQGFTAGGPDTQYF
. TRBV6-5 CASSYGQGLQETQYF
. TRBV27 CASNRRQDMNTEAFF
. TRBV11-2 CASSLASGMYEQYF
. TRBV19 CASSTRGQASYEQYF
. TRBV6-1 CASSETGWGSNQPQHF
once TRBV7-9 CASSLVGRKTTYEQYF